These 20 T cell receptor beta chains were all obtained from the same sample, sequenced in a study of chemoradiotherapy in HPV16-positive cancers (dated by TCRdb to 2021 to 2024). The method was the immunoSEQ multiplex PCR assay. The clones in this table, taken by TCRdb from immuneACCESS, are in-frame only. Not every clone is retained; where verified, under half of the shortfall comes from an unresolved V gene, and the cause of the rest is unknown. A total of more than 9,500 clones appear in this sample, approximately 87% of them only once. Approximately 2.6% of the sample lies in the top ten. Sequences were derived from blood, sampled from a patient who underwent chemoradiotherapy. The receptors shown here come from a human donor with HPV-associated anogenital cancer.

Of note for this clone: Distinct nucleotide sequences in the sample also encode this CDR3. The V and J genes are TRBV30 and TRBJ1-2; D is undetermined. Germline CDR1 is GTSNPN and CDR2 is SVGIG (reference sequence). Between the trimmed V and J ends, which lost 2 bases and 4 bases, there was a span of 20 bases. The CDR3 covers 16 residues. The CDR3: CAWSLFSRRDLYGYTF. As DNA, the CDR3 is TGTGCCTGGAGTTTATTTTCCAGGCGTGATCTCTATGGCTACACCTTC. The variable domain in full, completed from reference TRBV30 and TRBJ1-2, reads SQTIHQWPATLVQPVGSPLSLECTVEGTSNPNLYWYRQAAGRGLQLLFYSVGIGQISSEVPQNLSASRPQDRQFILSSKKLLLSDSGFYLCAWSLFSRRDLYGYTFGSGTRLTVV.

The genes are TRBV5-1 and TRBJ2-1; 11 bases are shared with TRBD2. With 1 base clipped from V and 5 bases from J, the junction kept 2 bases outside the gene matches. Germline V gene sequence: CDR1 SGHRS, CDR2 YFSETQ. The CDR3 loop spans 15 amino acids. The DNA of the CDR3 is TGCGCCAGCAGCTTGTCACTAGCGGGGGACAATGAGCAGTTCTTC. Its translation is CASSLSLAGDNEQFF.

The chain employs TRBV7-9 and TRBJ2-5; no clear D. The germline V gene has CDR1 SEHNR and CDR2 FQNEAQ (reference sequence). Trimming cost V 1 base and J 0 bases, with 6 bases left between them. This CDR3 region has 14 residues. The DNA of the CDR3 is TGTGCCAGCAGCTTAGAGGGTTACCAAGAGACCCAGTACTTC. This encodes CASSLEGYQETQYF.

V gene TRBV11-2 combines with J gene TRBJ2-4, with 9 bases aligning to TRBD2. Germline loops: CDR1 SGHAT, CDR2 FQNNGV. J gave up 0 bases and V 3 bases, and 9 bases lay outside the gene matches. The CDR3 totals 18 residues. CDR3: CASSFSEAGGIAKNIQYF. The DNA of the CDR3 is TGTGCCAGCAGCTTTAGCGAGGCGGGGGGGATAGCCAAAAACATTCAGTACTTC.

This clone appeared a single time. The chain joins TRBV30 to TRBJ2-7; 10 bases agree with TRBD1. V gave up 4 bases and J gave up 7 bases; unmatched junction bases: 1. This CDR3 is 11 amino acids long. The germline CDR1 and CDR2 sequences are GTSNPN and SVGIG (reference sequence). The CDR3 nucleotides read TGTGCCTGGAAGGACAGGGGGGAGCAGTACTTC. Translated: CAWKDRGEQYF.

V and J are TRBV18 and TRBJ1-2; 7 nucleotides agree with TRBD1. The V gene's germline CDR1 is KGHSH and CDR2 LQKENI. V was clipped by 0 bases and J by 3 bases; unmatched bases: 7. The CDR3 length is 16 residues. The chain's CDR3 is CASSPPFSGGDYGYTF. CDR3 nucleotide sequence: TGTGCCAGCTCACCACCTTTTTCAGGGGGGGACTATGGCTACACCTTC.

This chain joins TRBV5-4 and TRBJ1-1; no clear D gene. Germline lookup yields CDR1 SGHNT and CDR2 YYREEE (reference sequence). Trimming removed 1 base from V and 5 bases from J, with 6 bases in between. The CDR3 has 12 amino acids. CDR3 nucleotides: TGTGCCAGCAGCTTGAGTACAACTGAAGCTTTCTTT. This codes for CASSLSTTEAFF.

In nucleotides, the CDR3 is TGTGCCAGCAGCTTTGGCGGGGGGGCCCGTGACATTCAGTACTTC. It translates to CASSFGGGARDIQYF. This chain connects TRBV11-2 to TRBJ2-4, with 9 bases lining up with TRBD2. CDR1 is SGHAT and CDR2 is FQNNGV in the germline V gene. With V trimmed by 3 bases and J by 8 bases, 8 bases remained unmatched. CDR3 length: 15 amino acids.

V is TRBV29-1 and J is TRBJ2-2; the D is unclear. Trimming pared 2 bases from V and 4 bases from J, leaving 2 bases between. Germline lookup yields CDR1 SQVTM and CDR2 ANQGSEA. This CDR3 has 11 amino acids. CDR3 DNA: TGCAGCGTTGAAAGCACCGGGGAGCTGTTTTTT. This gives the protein CSVESTGELFF.

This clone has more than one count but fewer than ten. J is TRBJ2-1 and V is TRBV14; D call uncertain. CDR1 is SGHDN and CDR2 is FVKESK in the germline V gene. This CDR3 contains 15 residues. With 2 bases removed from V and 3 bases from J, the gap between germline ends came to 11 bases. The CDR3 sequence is CASSQFMLGYNEQFF. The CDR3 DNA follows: TGTGCCAGCAGCCAATTTATGTTGGGCTACAATGAGCAGTTCTTC.

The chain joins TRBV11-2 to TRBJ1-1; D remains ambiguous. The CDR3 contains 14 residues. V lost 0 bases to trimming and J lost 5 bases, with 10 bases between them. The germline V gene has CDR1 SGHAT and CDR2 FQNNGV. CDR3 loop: CASSLDWAITEAFF. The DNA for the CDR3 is TGTGCCAGCAGCTTAGATTGGGCAATTACTGAAGCTTTCTTT. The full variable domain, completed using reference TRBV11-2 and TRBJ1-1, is EAGVAQSPRYKIIEKRQSVAFWCNPISGHATLYWYQQILGQGPKLLIQFQNNGVVDDSQLPKDRFSAERLKGVDSTLKIQPAKLEDSAVYLCASSLDWAITEAFFGQGTRLTVV.

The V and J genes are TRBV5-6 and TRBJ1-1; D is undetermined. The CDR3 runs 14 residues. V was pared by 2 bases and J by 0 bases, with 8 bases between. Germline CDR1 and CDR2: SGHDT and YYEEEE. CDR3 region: CASSLDIMNTEAFF. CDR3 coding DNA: TGTGCCAGCAGCTTAGACATTATGAACACTGAAGCTTTCTTT.

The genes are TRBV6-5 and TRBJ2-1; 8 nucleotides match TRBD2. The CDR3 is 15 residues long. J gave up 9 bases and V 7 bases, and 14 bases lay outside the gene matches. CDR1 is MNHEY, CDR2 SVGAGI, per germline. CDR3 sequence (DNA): TGTGCCAGCACCAAACGGGGGGGGGCCGAAGGTGAGCAGTTCTTC. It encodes CASTKRGGAEGEQFF.

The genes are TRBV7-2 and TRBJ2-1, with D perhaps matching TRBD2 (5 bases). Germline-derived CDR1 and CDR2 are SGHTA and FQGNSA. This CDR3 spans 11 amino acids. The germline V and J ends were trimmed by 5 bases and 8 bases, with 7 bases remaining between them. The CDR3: CASSRADEQFF. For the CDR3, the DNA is TGTGCCAGCAGCCGAGCGGATGAGCAGTTCTTC. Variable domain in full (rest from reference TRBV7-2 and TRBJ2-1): GAGVSQSPSNKVTEKGKDVELRCDPISGHTALYWYRQSLGQGLEFLIYFQGNSAPDKSGLPSDRFSAERTGGSVSTLTIQRTQQEDSAVYLCASSRADEQFFGPGTRLTVL.

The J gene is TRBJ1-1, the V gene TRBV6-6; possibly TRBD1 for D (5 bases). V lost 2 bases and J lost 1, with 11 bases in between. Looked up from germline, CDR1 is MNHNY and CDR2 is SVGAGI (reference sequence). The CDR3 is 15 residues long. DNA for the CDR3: TGTGCCAGCAGTTACGGGAAGAGGGGGAACACTGAAGCTTTCTTT. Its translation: CASSYGKRGNTEAFF.

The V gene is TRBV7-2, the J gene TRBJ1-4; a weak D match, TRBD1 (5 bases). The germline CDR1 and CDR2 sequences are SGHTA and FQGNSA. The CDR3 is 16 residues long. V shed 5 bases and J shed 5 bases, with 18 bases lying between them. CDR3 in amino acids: CASSRSSGRTNEKLFF. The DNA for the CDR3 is TGTGCCAGCAGCCGATCGTCGGGACGGACGAATGAAAAACTGTTTTTT.

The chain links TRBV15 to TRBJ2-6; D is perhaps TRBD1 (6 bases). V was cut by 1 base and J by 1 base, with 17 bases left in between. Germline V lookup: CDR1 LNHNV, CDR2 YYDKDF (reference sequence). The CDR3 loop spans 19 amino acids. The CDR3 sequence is CATSRGRQQGASGANVLTF. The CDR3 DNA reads TGTGCCACCAGCAGAGGAAGGCAACAGGGCGCGTCTGGGGCCAACGTCCTGACTTTC. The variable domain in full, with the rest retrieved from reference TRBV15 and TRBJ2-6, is DAMVIQNPRYQVTQFGKPVTLSCSQTLNHNVMYWYQQKSSQAPKLLFHYYDKDFNNEADTPDNFQSRRPNTSFCFLDIRSPGLGDTAMYLCATSRGRQQGASGANVLTFGAGSRLTVL.

CDR3 coding DNA: TGTGCCAGCAGGAAATTGACAGGGAGAACTGGAAACACCATATATTTT. Translating it yields CASRKLTGRTGNTIYF. The rearrangement links TRBV11-2 to TRBJ1-3; 7 nucleotides agree with TRBD1. The CDR3 has 16 amino acids. Germline trimming cut 6 bases from V and 2 bases from J; bases unmatched to any gene: 10. CDR1 and CDR2 from the germline V gene are SGHAT and FQNNGV.

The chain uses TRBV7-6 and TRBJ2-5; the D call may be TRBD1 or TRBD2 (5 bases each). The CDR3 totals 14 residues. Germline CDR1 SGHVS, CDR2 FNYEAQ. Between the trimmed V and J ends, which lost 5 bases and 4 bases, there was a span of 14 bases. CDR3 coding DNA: TGTGCCAGCAGCCCCGGGGCCCTGAGAGAGACCCAGTACTTC. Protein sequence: CASSPGALRETQYF.

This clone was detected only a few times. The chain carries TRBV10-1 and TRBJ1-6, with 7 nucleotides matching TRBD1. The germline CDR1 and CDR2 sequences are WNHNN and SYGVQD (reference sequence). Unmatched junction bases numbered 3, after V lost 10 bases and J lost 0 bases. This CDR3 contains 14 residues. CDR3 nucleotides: TGCGCCATCGACAGGGACTCCTATAATTCACCCCTCCACTTT. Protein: CAIDRDSYNSPLHF.